The 15 T cell receptor beta chains below were found in one sample sequenced in a study of T cell responses to AZD1222 COVID-19 vaccine. Only in-frame clones appear in the TCRdb table, and some are missing; sequencing was by immunoSEQ multiplex PCR. The table shows 55,000 to 80,000 clones, with roughly nine tenths occurring only once. The specimen comprised peripheral blood, sampled 28 days after the second AZD1222 dose. The receptor set was obtained from an adult who received the AZD1222 COVID-19 vaccine.

This clone came up once. The rearrangement uses TRBV4-1 and TRBJ1-5; D is uncertain. CDR3 size: 14 residues. Trimming pared 4 bases from V and 6 bases from J, leaving 13 bases between. CDR1 is MGHRA and CDR2 is YSYEKL in the germline V gene. Here the CDR3 reads CASSPTGEAQPQHF. CDR3 in DNA: TGCGCCAGCAGCCCCACTGGGGAGGCTCAGCCCCAGCATTTT.

This chain links TRBV24-1 with TRBJ2-2; 11 nucleotides match TRBD2. After removal of 2 bases from V and 6 bases from J, the junction contained 13 bases not matched to a gene. Per the germline V gene, CDR1 is KGHDR and CDR2 is SFDVKD. The CDR3 has 19 amino acids. The CDR3 loop reads CATSDSRRALAGAPGELFF. The CDR3 DNA is TGTGCCACCAGTGATTCCCGCCGGGCACTAGCGGGAGCCCCCGGGGAGCTGTTTTTT.

This chain uses TRBV5-5 with TRBJ2-7; 12 positions match TRBD2. Germline trimming cut 2 bases from V and 3 bases from J; bases unmatched to any gene: 3. From germline, CDR1 is SGHKS and CDR2 YYEKEE (reference sequence). This CDR3 is built from 15 residues. CDR3 sequence (DNA): TGTGCCAGCAGCTTCCTGACTAGCGGGAGCTACGAGCAGTACTTC. This codes for CASSFLTSGSYEQYF.

The chain is built from TRBV13 and TRBJ1-5; D uncertain. The CDR3 sequence is 13 residues long. The V and J ends lost 5 bases and 3 bases respectively, with 8 bases between them. Germline loops: CDR1 PRHDT, CDR2 FYEKMQ (reference sequence). Written as DNA, the CDR3 is TGTGCCAGCAGCCGGACGGCCAATCAGCCCCAGCATTTT. It yields the protein CASSRTANQPQHF.

V usage is TRBV20-1 and J usage is TRBJ2-3, with 7 nucleotides matching TRBD1. The CDR3 extends over 14 amino acids. Trimming at V came to 3 bases and at J to 5 bases, leaving 8 bases not matched to a gene. Germline CDR1 reads DFQATT; CDR2 reads SNEGSKA (reference sequence). The CDR3 loop is CSASRGPWEDTQYF. CDR3 in DNA: TGCAGTGCTAGTAGGGGGCCGTGGGAAGATACGCAGTATTTT.

The chain joins TRBV13 to TRBJ2-1; D call uncertain. From germline, CDR1 is PRHDT and CDR2 FYEKMQ (reference sequence). The CDR3 totals 16 residues. V shed 2 bases and J shed 7 bases, with 18 bases lying between them. CDR3 amino acids: CASSLKGFKSGNEQFF. As DNA, the CDR3 is TGTGCCAGCAGCTTAAAAGGGTTCAAGTCTGGGAATGAGCAGTTCTTC.

The chain uses TRBV5-1 and TRBJ2-2; D may be TRBD1 (6 bases). The CDR3 runs to 14 residues. Germline V gene sequence: CDR1 SGHRS, CDR2 YFSETQ. V lost 4 bases and J lost 1, with 8 bases in between. The CDR3, as DNA: TGCGCCAGCAGCGAGACAGGGAACACCGGGGAGCTGTTTTTT. This translates into CASSETGNTGELFF.

The V call is TRBV18, the J call TRBJ1-6; no clear D gene. V lost 5 bases, J lost 7 bases, and 12 bases lay in between. Germline CDR1 KGHSH, CDR2 LQKENI. The CDR3 has 14 amino acids. The CDR3, as DNA: TGTGCCAGCTCAGCTGACGGATCAAATTCACCCCTCCACTTT. This encodes CASSADGSNSPLHF.

The rearrangement joins TRBV5-1 to TRBJ2-2, with a possible D match to TRBD1 (6 bases). Germline-derived CDR1 and CDR2 are SGHRS and YFSETQ. The V end lost 2 bases, the J end lost 6 bases, and 11 bases lay between the germline ends. This CDR3 is 14 amino acids long. The CDR3, as DNA: TGCGCCAGCAGCTTCTTGGGGGCCCCCGGGGAGCTGTTTTTT. Translation gives CASSFLGAPGELFF.

This chain links TRBV3-1 (or the pseudogene TRBV3-2) with TRBJ2-7; D may be TRBD2 (6 bases). Germline loops: CDR1 LGHDT, CDR2 YNNKEL (reference sequence). This CDR3 is built from 14 residues. Deletions cut 4 bases from V and 5 bases from J, with 15 bases between. The CDR3 DNA follows: TGTGCCAGCAGCCGGGACTCGTCACACCACGAGCAGTACTTC. Translating gives CASSRDSSHHEQYF.

V and J are TRBV7-9 and TRBJ2-1; 7 nucleotides match TRBD1. The germline V gene has CDR1 SEHNR and CDR2 FQNEAQ (reference sequence). The CDR3 has 12 residues. The J segment lost 14 bases and the V segment lost 5 bases, leaving 9 bases of the junction unmatched. The CDR3 reads CASSKTGQGEFF. CDR3 DNA sequence: TGTGCCAGCAGCAAAACCGGGCAGGGGGAGTTCTTC.

V gene TRBV5-1 combines with J gene TRBJ2-6, with D hard to call. Germline assignment: CDR1 SGHRS and CDR2 YFSETQ. The V end was cut by 6 bases, the J end by 1 base, with 8 bases between. The CDR3 length is 14 residues. The CDR3 region has the DNA TGCGCCAGCACCTCAGAGTCTGGGGCCAACGTCCTGACTTTC. It codes for CASTSESGANVLTF.

This sequence joins TRBV3-1 (or the pseudogene TRBV3-2) and TRBJ1-3; D is uncertain. The V gene's germline CDR1 is LGHDT and CDR2 YNNKEL (reference sequence). V was pared by 2 bases and J by 5 bases, with 10 bases between. The CDR3 is 14 amino acids. Here the CDR3 reads CASSQTPIRNTIYF. CDR3 sequence (DNA): TGTGCCAGCAGCCAAACCCCAATCAGAAACACCATATATTTT.

V and J are TRBV7-2 and TRBJ1-2; the match to TRBD1 covers 11 bases. The germline V gene encodes CDR1 SGHTA and CDR2 FQGNSA. The CDR3 runs to 17 residues. V gave up 1 base and J gave up 0 bases; unmatched junction bases: 4. The CDR3 protein is CASSLEGTGGSNYGYTF. CDR3 sequence (DNA): TGTGCCAGCAGCTTAGAGGGGACAGGGGGATCTAACTATGGCTACACCTTC.

The genes are TRBV6-2 or TRBV6-3 and TRBJ2-2; 8 bases are shared with TRBD1. Germline V CDR1 and CDR2: MNHEY, SVGEGT. This CDR3 is 18 amino acids long. V was pared by 0 bases and J by 4 bases, with 10 bases of the junction left unmatched. CDR3 protein: CASSYSIRTGLATGELFF. CDR3 sequence (DNA): TGTGCCAGCAGTTACTCGATCAGGACAGGGTTGGCCACCGGGGAGCTGTTTTTT.